This is a list of T cell receptor beta chains from one sample in a study of CD8+ T cells in alopecia areata. Sequenced by immunoSEQ multiplex PCR; TCRdb stores in-frame clones only, minus some. Of about 220,000 clones in the sample, more than 45% were seen once. Here the sequenced sample was CD4+ T cells sorted from blood, taken at week 4, from a patient treated with tofacitinib. The receptor source for this set is a human donor with alopecia areata. Each CDR3 is given with its conserved first and last residue. Fields, in order: V gene, D gene, J gene, clone size, CDR3 protein, CDR3 DNA. A D gene is named only where the DNA matches it firmly. Some rows have no size entry. The others give once, few or many, or a class for an expanded clone.

>TRBV29-1|-|TRBJ1-2|-
CSVDSDGIYGYTF
TGCAGCGTTGACAGCGACGGGATCTATGGCTACACCTTC
>TRBV30|-|TRBJ2-1|few
CAWSSADNFDNEQFF
TGTGCCTGGAGTTCGGCTGACAATTTCGACAATGAGCAGTTCTTC
>TRBV7-2|-|TRBJ2-1|-
CASSLNRDEQFF
TGTGCCAGCAGCTTAAACCGGGATGAGCAGTTCTTC
>TRBV30|TRBD1|TRBJ1-2|few
CAWHGTGDVERRYGYTF
TGTGCCTGGCACGGGACAGGGGACGTAGAAAGGCGTTATGGCTACACCTTC
>TRBV5-1|TRBD1|TRBJ2-3|few
CASSSGQSTDTQYF
TGCGCCAGCAGCTCGGGACAGAGCACAGATACGCAGTATTTT
>TRBV10-3|-|TRBJ1-6|-
CAISDRADSPLHF
TGTGCCATCAGTGATAGGGCGGATTCACCCCTCCACTTT
>TRBV15|TRBD2|TRBJ2-5|-
CATSRVWEGPRETQYF
TGTGCCACCAGCAGAGTATGGGAGGGGCCGAGGGAGACCCAGTACTTC
>TRBV27|-|TRBJ2-7|-
CASSPRSAISYEQYF
TGTGCCAGCAGTCCAAGGTCCGCGATCTCCTACGAGCAGTACTTC
>TRBV7-6|TRBD2|TRBJ2-7|-
CASSLGGGTSYEQYF
TGTGCCAGCAGCTTAGGGGGAGGGACCTCCTACGAGCAGTACTTC
>TRBV29-1|-|TRBJ2-7|-
CSVTGWYEQYF
TGCAGCGTAACAGGGTGGTACGAGCAGTACTTC
>TRBV7-9|-|TRBJ2-1|few
CASSQAGNEQFF
TGTGCCAGCAGCCAAGCGGGCAATGAGCAGTTCTTC
>TRBV6-5|TRBD1|TRBJ1-2|-
CASSPGQEFYGYTF
TGTGCCAGCAGTCCGGGACAGGAATTCTATGGCTACACCTTC
>TRBV4-1|TRBD1|TRBJ2-7|few
CASSRWTGGSYEQYF
TGCGCCAGCAGCCGATGGACAGGGGGCTCCTACGAGCAGTACTTC
>TRBV29-1|-|TRBJ1-1|once
CSVEDRAGTEAFF
TGCAGCGTTGAAGATCGTGCGGGAACTGAAGCTTTCTTT
>TRBV29-1|-|TRBJ1-1|-
CSVEGASEAFF
TGCAGCGTTGAAGGGGCCTCTGAAGCTTTCTTT
>TRBV7-8|TRBD2|TRBJ2-5|-
CASSSKLAGAQETQYF
TGTGCCAGCAGCTCCAAACTAGCGGGGGCTCAAGAGACCCAGTACTTC
>TRBV11-1|-|TRBJ2-1|-
CASSPGSAGQQFF
TGTGCCAGCAGCCCCGGGTCCGCGGGGCAGCAGTTCTTC
>TRBV7-2|-|TRBJ2-7|few
CASSLMVTSFHEQYF
TGTGCCAGCAGCTTAATGGTTACTAGCTTTCACGAGCAGTACTTC
>TRBV5-1|TRBD1|TRBJ2-2|few
CASSSGQGTYTGELFF
TGCGCCAGCAGCTCCGGACAGGGGACGTACACCGGGGAGCTGTTTTTT
>TRBV7-6|-|TRBJ2-7|-
CASSSQDRTVYEQYF
TGTGCCAGCAGCTCACAAGACAGGACAGTCTACGAGCAGTACTTC
>TRBV7-2|-|TRBJ2-7|-
CASSLDGVRNYEQYF
TGTGCCAGCAGCTTAGACGGGGTGCGAAACTACGAGCAGTACTTC
>TRBV29-1|-|TRBJ2-5|-
CSVVSGVETQYF
TGCAGCGTTGTGTCAGGGGTGGAGACCCAGTACTTC
>TRBV18|-|TRBJ2-5|-
CASSPTGKETQYF
TGTGCCAGCTCACCAACAGGGAAAGAGACCCAGTACTTC
>TRBV9|-|TRBJ1-5|-
CASSVGQSSNQPQHF
TGTGCCAGCAGCGTAGGGCAGAGCAGCAATCAGCCCCAGCATTTT
>TRBV19|-|TRBJ2-5|-
CASSIVGNQETQYF
TGTGCCAGTAGTATTGTGGGAAACCAAGAGACCCAGTACTTC
>TRBV5-1|TRBD1|TRBJ2-4|-
CASTPGQGADIQYF
TGCGCCAGCACCCCGGGACAGGGGGCTGACATTCAGTACTTC
>TRBV6-6|-|TRBJ2-2|once
CASKRQVNTGELFF
TGTGCCAGCAAGCGGCAGGTGAACACCGGGGAGCTGTTTTTT
>TRBV30|TRBD1|TRBJ2-7|-
CAWSSGTGGFISYEQYF
TGTGCCTGGAGTTCCGGGACAGGGGGCTTTATTTCCTACGAGCAGTACTTC
>TRBV13|-|TRBJ1-2|-
CASSGSPAGGYTF
TGTGCCAGCAGCGGATCCCCGGCGGGCGGCTACACCTTC
>TRBV7-2|-|TRBJ2-7|many
CASSLPGLEQYF
TGTGCCAGCAGCTTACCAGGGCTCGAGCAGTACTTC
>TRBV20-1|-|TRBJ2-5|-
CSAFQKTQYF
TGCAGTGCTTTCCAGAAGACCCAGTACTTC
>TRBV6-5|-|TRBJ1-2|-
CASSPQGRTILWFTF
TGTGCCAGCAGCCCCCAGGGCAGGACTATTCTATGGTTCACCTTC
>TRBV9|TRBD2|TRBJ2-3|few
CASSSRAAGGGTDTQYF
TGTGCCAGCAGCTCCCGGGCGGCGGGGGGAGGCACAGATACGCAGTATTTT
>TRBV2|TRBD1|TRBJ1-6|-
CASSGDRGDSPLHF
TGTGCCAGCAGTGGGGACAGGGGGGATTCACCCCTCCACTTT
>TRBV9|-|TRBJ2-5|-
CASSVGSPDPPRETQYF
TGTGCCAGCAGCGTAGGGTCTCCGGATCCCCCCCGTGAGACCCAGTACTTC
>TRBV6-5|TRBD1|TRBJ1-1|many
CASRLGQGEAFF
TGTGCCAGCAGACTCGGACAGGGCGAAGCTTTCTTT
>TRBV10-3|TRBD1|TRBJ1-1|few
CAISDGTGGMRAFF
TGTGCCATCAGCGACGGGACAGGGGGAATGAGGGCTTTCTTT
>TRBV5-1|TRBD1|TRBJ2-6|many
CASSSGQLGGANVLTF
TGCGCCAGCAGCTCGGGACAGTTGGGTGGGGCCAACGTCCTGACTTTC
>TRBV30|-|TRBJ2-3|-
CALSRSSTDTQYF
TGTGCCCTAAGCCGATCTAGCACAGATACGCAGTATTTT
>TRBV15|-|TRBJ1-2|-
CATSPPSVNLGYGYTF
TGTGCCACCAGCCCCCCCAGCGTTAATCTGGGCTATGGCTACACCTTC
>TRBV23-1|-|TRBJ1-5|-
CASSQSGLGGNQPQHF
TGCGCCAGCAGTCAATCGGGCCTGGGAGGCAATCAGCCCCAGCATTTT
>TRBV10-3|-|TRBJ2-2|-
CASQDGIDGELFF
TGTGCCAGCCAGGACGGGATCGACGGGGAGCTGTTTTTT
>TRBV2|TRBD1|TRBJ1-5|-
CASTDRTGSNQPQHF
TGTGCCAGCACTGATCGGACAGGGAGCAATCAGCCCCAGCATTTT
>TRBV30|TRBD1|TRBJ1-1|-
CAWSATGATEAFF
TGTGCCTGGAGTGCGACAGGGGCGACTGAAGCTTTCTTT
>TRBV4-2|TRBD2|TRBJ2-2|few
CASSQGRTSGYTGELFF
TGTGCCAGCAGCCAAGGTAGAACTAGCGGATACACCGGGGAGCTGTTTTTT
>TRBV27|TRBD1|TRBJ1-2|-
CASSRTGIMINYGYTF
TGTGCCAGCAGCCGGACAGGGATTATGATAAACTATGGCTACACCTTC
>TRBV29-1|-|TRBJ2-5|few
CSAGDTKETQYF
TGCAGCGCCGGGGACACGAAAGAGACCCAGTACTTC
>TRBV30|-|TRBJ1-4|few
CAWSNIGEKLFF
TGTGCCTGGAGTAACATCGGTGAAAAACTGTTTTTT
>TRBV2|-|TRBJ1-1|once
CASSYMNTEAFF
TGTGCCAGCAGTTACATGAACACTGAAGCTTTCTTT
>TRBV9|TRBD1|TRBJ1-1|-
CASSGGQLNTEAFF
TGTGCCAGCAGCGGGGGACAGCTGAACACTGAAGCTTTCTTT
>TRBV27|TRBD1|TRBJ1-1|-
CASSVIAPWEGQGEAFF
TGTGCCAGCAGTGTTATCGCCCCCTGGGAGGGACAGGGTGAAGCTTTCTTT
>TRBV29-1|TRBD1|TRBJ2-5|few
CSGNSGTGGSETQYF
TGCAGCGGGAACAGCGGGACAGGGGGATCAGAGACCCAGTACTTC
>TRBV5-1|-|TRBJ1-1|-
CASSFGNSKNTEAFF
TGCGCCAGCAGCTTCGGTAACAGCAAGAACACTGAAGCTTTCTTT
>TRBV7-7|-|TRBJ2-3|-
CASSPRAEDTQYF
TGTGCCAGCAGCCCCCGGGCTGAAGATACGCAGTATTTT